Listed here are 5 T cell receptor beta chains from one sample, sequenced in a study of blood T cell repertoires in COVID-19. The protocol was immunoSEQ multiplex PCR, while the TCRdb copy is restricted to in-frame clones and leaves out a portion. The sample contains about 300,000 clones, roughly 90% of which appear only once. Source material: peripheral blood. The receptor set was obtained from a man aged 18 to 29 who had recovered from COVID-19.

V is TRBV9 and J is TRBJ2-1, with TRBD2 matching 10 bases. From germline, CDR1 is SGDLS and CDR2 YYNGEE. This CDR3 is built from 15 residues. J gave up 6 bases and V 3 bases, and 6 bases lay outside the gene matches. The chain's CDR3 is CASSGPSGGANEQFF. CDR3 nucleotide sequence: TGTGCCAGCAGCGGGCCTAGCGGGGGAGCCAATGAGCAGTTCTTC. Combining the CDR3 with reference TRBV9 and TRBJ2-1 gives the whole variable domain DSGVTQTPKHLITATGQRVTLRCSPRSGDLSVYWYQQSLDQGLQFLIQYYNGEERAKGNILERFSAQQFPDLHSELNLSSLELGDSALYFCASSGPSGGANEQFFGPGTRLTVL.

The chain links TRBV5-6 to TRBJ1-1; 9 bases are shared with TRBD1. Germline loops: CDR1 SGHDT, CDR2 YYEEEE. The V segment lost 0 bases and the J segment 5 bases; nucleotides outside the gene matches: 5. The CDR3 runs 15 residues. The CDR3 sequence: CASSLDGTGRTEAFF. The CDR3 nucleotides read TGTGCCAGCAGCTTGGATGGGACAGGGAGAACTGAAGCTTTCTTT.

This rearrangement joins TRBV19 to TRBJ2-1, with 11 bases fitting TRBD2. J lost 4 bases, V lost 6 bases, and 5 bases had no gene match. Germline V CDR1 and CDR2: LNHDA, SQIVND (reference sequence). This CDR3 has 15 residues. CDR3 bases: TGTGCCAGTAGGCTTAGCGGGAGGGGGTACAATGAGCAGTTCTTC. It codes for CASRLSGRGYNEQFF. Full variable domain (remainder filled in from reference TRBV19 and TRBJ2-1): DGGITQSPKYLFRKEGQNVTLSCEQNLNHDAMYWYRQDPGQGLRLIYYSQIVNDFQKGDIAEGYSVSREKKESFPLTVTSAQKNPTAFYLCASRLSGRGYNEQFFGPGTRLTVL.

J is TRBJ2-1 and V is TRBV7-2; 8 nucleotides agree with TRBD1. With 5 bases clipped from V and 4 bases from J, the junction kept 7 bases outside the gene matches. This CDR3 has 15 residues. CDR1 and CDR2 (germline): SGHTA, FQGNSA. The chain's CDR3 is CASSPDRASYNEQFF. The CDR3 DNA sequence: TGTGCCAGCAGCCCGGACAGGGCTTCTTACAATGAGCAGTTCTTC.

This chain uses TRBV19 with TRBJ2-7; 9 bases are shared with TRBD1. Germline V lookup: CDR1 LNHDA, CDR2 SQIVND (reference sequence). The CDR3 extends over 14 amino acids. Germline trimming cut 8 bases from V and 4 bases from J; bases unmatched to any gene: 9. In nucleotides, the CDR3 is TGTGCCAGTTCTCCCTCCGGGACAGGGTACGAGCAGTACTTC. Residues: CASSPSGTGYEQYF.